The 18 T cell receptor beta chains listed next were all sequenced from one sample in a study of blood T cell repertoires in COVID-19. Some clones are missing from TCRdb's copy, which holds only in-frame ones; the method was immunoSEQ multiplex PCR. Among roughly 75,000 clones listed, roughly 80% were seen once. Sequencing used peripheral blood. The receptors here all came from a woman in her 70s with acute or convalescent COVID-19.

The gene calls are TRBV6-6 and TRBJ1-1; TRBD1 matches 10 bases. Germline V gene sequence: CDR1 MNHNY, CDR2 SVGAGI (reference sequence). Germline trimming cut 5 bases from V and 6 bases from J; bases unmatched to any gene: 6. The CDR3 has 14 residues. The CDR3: CASSQTGGVPEAFF. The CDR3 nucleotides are TGTGCCAGCAGTCAGACAGGGGGCGTTCCTGAAGCTTTCTTT.

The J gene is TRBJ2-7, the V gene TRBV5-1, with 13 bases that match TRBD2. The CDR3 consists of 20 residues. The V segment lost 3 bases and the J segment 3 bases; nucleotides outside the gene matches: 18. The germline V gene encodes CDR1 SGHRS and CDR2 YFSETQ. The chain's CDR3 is CASSSSMTGGGLAGVYEQYF. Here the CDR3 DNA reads TGCGCCAGCAGCTCATCTATGACAGGGGGAGGACTAGCGGGAGTCTACGAGCAGTACTTC.

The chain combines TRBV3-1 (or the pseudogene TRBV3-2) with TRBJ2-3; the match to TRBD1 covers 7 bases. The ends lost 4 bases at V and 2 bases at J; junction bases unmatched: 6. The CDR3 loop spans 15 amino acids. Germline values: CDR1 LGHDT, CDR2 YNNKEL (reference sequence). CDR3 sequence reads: CASSPWTGSTDTQYF. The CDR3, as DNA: TGTGCCAGCAGCCCATGGACAGGCTCCACAGATACGCAGTATTTT.

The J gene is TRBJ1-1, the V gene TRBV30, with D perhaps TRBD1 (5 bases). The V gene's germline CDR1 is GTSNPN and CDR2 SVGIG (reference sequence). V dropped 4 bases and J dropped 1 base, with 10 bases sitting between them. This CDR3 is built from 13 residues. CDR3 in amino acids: CAWTVGGNTEAFF. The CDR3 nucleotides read TGTGCCTGGACCGTGGGGGGGAACACTGAAGCTTTCTTT.

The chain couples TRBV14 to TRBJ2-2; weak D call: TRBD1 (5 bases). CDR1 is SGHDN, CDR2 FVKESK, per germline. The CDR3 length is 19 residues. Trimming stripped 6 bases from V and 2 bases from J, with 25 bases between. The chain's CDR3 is CASSRQRSWQGDNTGELFF. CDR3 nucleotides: TGTGCCAGCAGTCGCCAACGGTCTTGGCAGGGCGACAACACCGGGGAGCTGTTTTTT.

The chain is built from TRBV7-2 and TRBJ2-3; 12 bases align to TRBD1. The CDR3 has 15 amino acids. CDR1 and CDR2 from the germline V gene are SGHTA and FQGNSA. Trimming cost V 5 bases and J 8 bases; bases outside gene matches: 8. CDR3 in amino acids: CASSPGQGARGTQYF. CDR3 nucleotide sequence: TGTGCCAGCAGCCCGGGACAGGGGGCGAGAGGTACGCAGTATTTT.

The CDR3 spells CATSGRDTGELFF. CDR3 coding DNA: TGTGCCACTAGCGGGAGGGACACCGGGGAGCTGTTTTTT. The rearrangement joins TRBV10-3 to TRBJ2-2, with TRBD2 identical over 12 bases. Germline CDR1 ENHRY, CDR2 SYGVKD. V shed 10 bases and J 3 bases; nucleotides not matched to a gene: 0. There are 13 residues in the CDR3.

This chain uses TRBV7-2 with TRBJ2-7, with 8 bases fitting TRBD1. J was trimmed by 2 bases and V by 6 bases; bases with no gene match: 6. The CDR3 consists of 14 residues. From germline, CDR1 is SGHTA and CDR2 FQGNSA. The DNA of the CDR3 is TGTGCCAGCAGGAGGGGACAGGCTGCCTACGAGCAGTACTTC. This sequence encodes CASRRGQAAYEQYF.

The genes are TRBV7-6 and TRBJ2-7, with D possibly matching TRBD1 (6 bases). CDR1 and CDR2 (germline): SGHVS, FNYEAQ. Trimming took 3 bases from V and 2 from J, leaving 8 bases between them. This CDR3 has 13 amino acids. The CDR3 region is CASSLTGPYEQYF. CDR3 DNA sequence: TGTGCCAGCAGCTTGACAGGTCCCTACGAGCAGTACTTC.

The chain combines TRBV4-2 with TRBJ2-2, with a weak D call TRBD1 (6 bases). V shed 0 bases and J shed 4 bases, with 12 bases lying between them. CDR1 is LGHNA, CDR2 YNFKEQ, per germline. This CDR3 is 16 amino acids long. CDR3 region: CASSQDQRGSTGELFF. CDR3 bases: TGTGCCAGCAGCCAAGATCAGAGGGGGAGCACCGGGGAGCTGTTTTTT.

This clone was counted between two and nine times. This CDR3 is CASSLSTTRSGANVLTF. The CDR3 DNA follows: TGTGCCAGCAGCTTATCGACTACCCGATCTGGGGCCAACGTCCTGACTTTC. The chain has TRBV7-2 and TRBJ2-6; weak D call: TRBD2 (5 bases). Trimming pared 2 bases from V and 1 base from J, leaving 12 bases between. The CDR3 sequence is 17 residues long. Germline loops: CDR1 SGHTA, CDR2 FQGNSA.

For the CDR3, the DNA is TGTGCCAGCAGCCTCCCCCGGACTAGCGGGGGCAAAGAGACCCAGTACTTC. It specifies CASSLPRTSGGKETQYF. The rearrangement links TRBV14 to TRBJ2-5, with 13 bases that match TRBD2. V dropped 4 bases and J dropped 3; count of bases not matched to a gene: 8. This CDR3 has 17 residues. Germline values: CDR1 SGHDN, CDR2 FVKESK.

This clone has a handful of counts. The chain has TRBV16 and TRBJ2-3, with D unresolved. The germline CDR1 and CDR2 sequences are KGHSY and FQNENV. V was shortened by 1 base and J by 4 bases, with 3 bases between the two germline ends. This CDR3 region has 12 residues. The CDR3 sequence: CASSQLADTQYF. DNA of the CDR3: TGTGCCAGCAGCCAATTAGCAGATACGCAGTATTTT.

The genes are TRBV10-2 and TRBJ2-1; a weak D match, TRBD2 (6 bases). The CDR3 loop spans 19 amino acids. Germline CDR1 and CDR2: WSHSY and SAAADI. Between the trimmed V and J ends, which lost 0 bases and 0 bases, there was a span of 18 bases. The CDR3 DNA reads TGCGCCAGCAGTGAGTCATCAGGAGTTAGCGGAGGCTCCTACAATGAGCAGTTCTTC. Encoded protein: CASSESSGVSGGSYNEQFF.

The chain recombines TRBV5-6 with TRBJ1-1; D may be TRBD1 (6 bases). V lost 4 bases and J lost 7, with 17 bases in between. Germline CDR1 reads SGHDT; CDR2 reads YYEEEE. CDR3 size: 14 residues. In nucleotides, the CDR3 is TGTGCCAGCAGCATGGGAACAGGGTCCCTTGAAGCTTTCTTT. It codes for CASSMGTGSLEAFF.

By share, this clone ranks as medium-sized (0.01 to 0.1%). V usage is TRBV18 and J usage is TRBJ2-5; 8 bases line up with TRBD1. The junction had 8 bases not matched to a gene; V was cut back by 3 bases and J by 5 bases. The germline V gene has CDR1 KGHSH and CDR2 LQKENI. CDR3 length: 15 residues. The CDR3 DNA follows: TGTGCCAGCTCACCGACAGGACAGGGAGGTGAGACCCAGTACTTC. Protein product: CASSPTGQGGETQYF.

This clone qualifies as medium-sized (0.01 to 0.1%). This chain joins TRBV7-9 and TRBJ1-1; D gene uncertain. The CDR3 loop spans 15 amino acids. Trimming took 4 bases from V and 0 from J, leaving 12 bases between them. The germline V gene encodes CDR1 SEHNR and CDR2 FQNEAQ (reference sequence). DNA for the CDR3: TGTGCCAGCAGCTCCCAGACGGGGATGAACACTGAAGCTTTCTTT. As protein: CASSSQTGMNTEAFF. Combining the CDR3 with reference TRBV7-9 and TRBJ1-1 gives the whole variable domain DTGVSQNPRHKITKRGQNVTFRCDPISEHNRLYWYRQTLGQGPEFLTYFQNEAQLEKSRLLSDRFSAERPKGSFSTLEIQRTEQGDSAMYLCASSSQTGMNTEAFFGQGTRLTVV.

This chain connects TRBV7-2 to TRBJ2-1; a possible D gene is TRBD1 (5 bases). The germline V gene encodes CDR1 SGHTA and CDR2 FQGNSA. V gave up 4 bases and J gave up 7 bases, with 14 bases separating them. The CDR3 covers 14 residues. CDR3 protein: CASSSIVRVNEQFF. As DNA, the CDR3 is TGTGCCAGCAGCTCCATCGTCAGGGTGAATGAGCAGTTCTTC.